Each of the 22 T cell receptor beta chains below was sequenced from the same sample in a study of blood T cell repertoires in COVID-19. Clones were read by immunoSEQ multiplex PCR, and TCRdb kept only the in-frame ones, dropping some. The repertoire holds hundreds of thousands of clones, with around 90% as singletons. Sequenced material: PBMCs or T cells enriched from blood (not recorded which). Receptors originate from a woman between 18 and 29 years old with acute COVID-19.

V gene TRBV27 combines with J gene TRBJ1-4, with D perhaps matching TRBD1 (6 bases). The CDR3 is made up of 16 amino acids. The ends were cut back, 5 bases at V and 4 bases at J, with 17 bases in the middle. Germline CDR1 is MNHEY and CDR2 is SMNVEV (reference sequence). The CDR3 sequence is CASSRKSQGLNEKLFF. The CDR3 coding sequence is TGTGCCAGCAGTAGAAAGAGTCAGGGGCTTAATGAAAAACTGTTTTTT.

The V and J genes are TRBV3-1 (or the pseudogene TRBV3-2) and TRBJ2-1; D may be TRBD1 (5 bases). CDR3 length: 14 amino acids. Germline V lookup: CDR1 LGHDT, CDR2 YNNKEL (reference sequence). Between the trimmed V and J ends, which lost 5 bases and 2 bases, there was a span of 10 bases. The CDR3 is CASSRGTTYNEQFF. In DNA form, the CDR3 reads TGTGCCAGCAGCAGGGGAACAACCTACAATGAGCAGTTCTTC.

The V gene is TRBV3-1 (or the pseudogene TRBV3-2), the J gene TRBJ1-3, with TRBD1 matching 10 bases. The CDR3 has 14 residues. Per germline, CDR1 LGHDT and CDR2 YNNKEL (reference sequence). Unmatched junction bases numbered 2, after V lost 3 bases and J lost 6 bases. The CDR3 DNA is TGTGCCAGCAGCCAGACAGGGGGCGAAAACACCATATATTTT. This sequence encodes CASSQTGGENTIYF.

The V and J genes are TRBV4-1 and TRBJ2-5, with D perhaps matching TRBD1 (6 bases). The V gene lost 0 bases and the J gene lost 5 bases, with 16 bases spanning the gap. In germline, CDR1 is MGHRA, CDR2 YSYEKL. The CDR3 is made up of 16 amino acids. Here the CDR3 reads CASSQDLGQPRETQYF. Here the CDR3 DNA reads TGCGCCAGCAGCCAAGATTTGGGACAACCGCGGGAGACCCAGTACTTC.

V and J are TRBV28 and TRBJ2-7; the match to TRBD1 covers 7 bases. This CDR3 contains 13 residues. After removal of 3 bases from V and 3 bases from J, the junction contained 2 bases not matched to a gene. Germline CDR1 and CDR2: MDHEN and SYDVKM. The CDR3 nucleotides are TGTGCCAGCAGTTTGGGGACAGTCTACGAGCAGTACTTC. Amino acids: CASSLGTVYEQYF.

The rearrangement joins TRBV7-9 to TRBJ1-1; 7 bases are a match to TRBD1. Germline lookup yields CDR1 SEHNR and CDR2 FQNEAQ (reference sequence). The CDR3 is 15 residues long. V was pared by 7 bases and J by 1 base, with 9 bases of the junction left unmatched. CDR3 residues: CASTQPNRGNTEAFF. The DNA for the CDR3 is TGTGCCAGCACCCAACCGAACAGGGGGAACACTGAAGCTTTCTTT.

This chain's CDR3 is CASSSMSGSYEQYF. The CDR3 nucleotides are TGTGCCAGCAGCTCGATGAGCGGTTCCTACGAGCAGTACTTC. This rearrangement joins TRBV7-2 to TRBJ2-7; possible D gene TRBD2, 5 bases. Germline CDR1 is SGHTA and CDR2 is FQGNSA. This CDR3 has 14 amino acids. V lost 4 bases to trimming and J lost 1 base, with 11 bases between them.

The V and J genes are TRBV11-2 and TRBJ1-1, with TRBD1 as a possible D gene (5 bases). Per the germline V gene, CDR1 is SGHAT and CDR2 is FQNNGV. Deletions cut 1 base from V and 6 bases from J, with 9 bases between. The CDR3 consists of 13 residues. This chain's CDR3 is CASSLVRGSEAFF. The DNA of the CDR3 is TGTGCCAGCAGCTTAGTCCGGGGGTCTGAAGCTTTCTTT.

The CDR3 DNA reads TGTGCCAGCAGCTTAGATTCTAGCGTATGGGAGACCCAGTACTTC. It codes for CASSLDSSVWETQYF. The rearrangement uses TRBV11-2 and TRBJ2-5; weak D call: TRBD2 (6 bases). Germline-derived CDR1 and CDR2 are SGHAT and FQNNGV. V was shortened by 0 bases and J by 5 bases, with 13 bases between the two germline ends. The CDR3 runs 15 residues. The complete variable domain, with remaining parts taken from reference TRBV11-2 and TRBJ2-5, reads EAGVAQSPRYKIIEKRQSVAFWCNPISGHATLYWYQQILGQGPKLLIQFQNNGVVDDSQLPKDRFSAERLKGVDSTLKIQPAKLEDSAVYLCASSLDSSVWETQYFGPGTRLLVL.

This chain links TRBV19 with TRBJ1-3, with TRBD1 matching 7 bases. V lost 7 bases to trimming and J lost 4 bases; unmatched junction nucleotides: 7. Looked up from germline, CDR1 is LNHDA and CDR2 is SQIVND (reference sequence). This CDR3 has 14 amino acids. The CDR3 loop is CASNQGGSGNTIYF. For the CDR3, the DNA is TGTGCCAGTAATCAAGGGGGCTCAGGAAACACCATATATTTT.

The chain joins TRBV28 to TRBJ1-5; 7 bases align to TRBD1. The CDR3 contains 15 residues. From germline, CDR1 is MDHEN and CDR2 SYDVKM. Trimming took 4 bases from V and 6 from J; bases not matched to a gene: 9. This CDR3 reads CASSSPSGGGQPQHF. The CDR3 bases are TGTGCCAGCAGTTCCCCCTCAGGGGGAGGTCAGCCCCAGCATTTT.

This clone was picked up one time. This chain connects TRBV2 to TRBJ1-6; D gene unclear. This CDR3 spans 12 amino acids. V was cut by 7 bases and J by 5 bases, with 6 bases left in between. CDR1 and CDR2 from the germline V gene are SNHLY and FYNNEI. CDR3 DNA sequence: TGTGCCAGCAACCCGGATAATTCACCCCTCCACTTT. It specifies CASNPDNSPLHF. The whole variable domain, filled in from reference TRBV2 and TRBJ1-6, reads EPEVTQTPSHQVTQMGQEVILRCVPISNHLYFYWYRQILGQKVEFLVSFYNNEISEKSEIFDDQFSVERPDGSNFTLKIRSTKLEDSAMYFCASNPDNSPLHFGNGTRLTVT.

The chain combines TRBV5-4 with TRBJ1-2; 12 positions match TRBD1. V gave up 6 bases and J gave up 8 bases; unmatched junction bases: 14. CDR3 length equals 16 residues. Germline V lookup: CDR1 SGHNT, CDR2 YYREEE (reference sequence). The CDR3 reads CASTLKGGTGGRGYTF. In nucleotides, the CDR3 is TGTGCCAGCACCCTCAAGGGAGGGACAGGGGGCAGAGGCTACACCTTC.

The V gene is TRBV5-1, the J gene TRBJ1-2; D remains ambiguous. V lost 2 bases to trimming and J lost 12 bases, with 17 bases between them. This CDR3 has 13 residues. Germline-derived CDR1 and CDR2 are SGHRS and YFSETQ. The CDR3, as DNA: TGCGCCAGCAGCTTAGTGGGAGCCCGAGGACACACCTTC. It encodes CASSLVGARGHTF. Filled out from reference TRBV5-1 and TRBJ1-2, the complete variable domain reads KAGVTQTPRYLIKTRGQQVTLSCSPISGHRSVSWYQQTPGQGLQFLFEYFSETQRNKGNFPGRFSGRQFSNSRSEMNVSTLELGDSALYLCASSLVGARGHTFGSGTRLTVV.

This clone was detected only a few times. V and J are TRBV28 and TRBJ2-7; weak D call: TRBD2 (7 bases). CDR1 is MDHEN, CDR2 SYDVKM, per germline. CDR3 length equals 14 residues. V lost 8 bases and J lost 3, with 17 bases in between. The CDR3 sequence: CASDGGGARYEQYF. DNA for the CDR3: TGTGCCAGCGACGGTGGGGGGGCTCGCTACGAGCAGTACTTC.

V and J are TRBV18 and TRBJ2-1; 7 bases are a match to TRBD1. Germline V lookup: CDR1 KGHSH, CDR2 LQKENI. This CDR3 region has 16 residues. Losses at the gene ends were 0 bases for V and 10 bases for J; bases not matched to a gene: 12. CDR3 loop: CASSPPKTMDRKEQFF. Here the CDR3 DNA reads TGTGCCAGCTCACCACCGAAAACTATGGACAGGAAGGAGCAGTTCTTC.

The chain is built from TRBV3-1 (or the pseudogene TRBV3-2) and TRBJ2-1; D gene unclear. The V gene's germline CDR1 is LGHDT and CDR2 YNNKEL (reference sequence). This CDR3 spans 16 amino acids. Trimming removed 0 bases from V and 0 bases from J, with 9 bases in between. CDR3 DNA sequence: TGTGCCAGCAGCCAAGAACTACTTACCTCCTACAATGAGCAGTTCTTC. Amino acid sequence: CASSQELLTSYNEQFF.

The genes are TRBV7-9 and TRBJ1-5, with D tentatively TRBD1 (6 bases). Trimming shortened V by 0 bases and J by 1 base, and 13 bases separated the two germline ends. This CDR3 is built from 17 residues. Germline CDR1 and CDR2: SEHNR and FQNEAQ (reference sequence). The CDR3 region has the DNA TGTGCCAGCAGCTTAGCGAAGGACAGATCCAGCAATCAGCCCCAGCATTTT. Its translation: CASSLAKDRSSNQPQHF.

Here the CDR3 reads CASSLAGLAGGFNEQFF. CDR3 nucleotide sequence: TGTGCCAGCAGCTTAGCGGGACTAGCGGGAGGGTTCAATGAGCAGTTCTTC. The chain has TRBV7-6 and TRBJ2-1; 16 bases fit TRBD2. The CDR3 contains 17 residues. Trimming cost V 0 bases and J 6 bases; bases outside gene matches: 2. Germline values: CDR1 SGHVS, CDR2 FNYEAQ.

V usage is TRBV12-3 or TRBV12-4 and J usage is TRBJ1-1, with no clear D. V lost 6 bases and J 0 bases, leaving 8 bases between the germline ends. This CDR3 is 13 amino acids long. The CDR3: CASRGGVNTEAFF. The CDR3 region has the DNA TGTGCCAGCAGGGGCGGGGTGAACACTGAAGCTTTCTTT.

The chain combines TRBV5-1 with TRBJ2-3; a possible D gene is TRBD1 (6 bases). With 4 bases removed from V and 0 bases from J, the gap between germline ends came to 12 bases. CDR1 and CDR2 (germline): SGHRS, YFSETQ. This CDR3 is built from 15 residues. DNA of the CDR3: TGCGCCAGCAGCCTTGGGACACCTAGCACAGATACGCAGTATTTT. Translating gives CASSLGTPSTDTQYF.

This clone was found a few times. The sample has other DNA sequences that encode this CDR3 too. The rearrangement links TRBV7-2 to TRBJ2-5, with 8 positions matching TRBD1. Trimming removed 4 bases from V and 4 bases from J; junction bases left unmatched: 2. Germline lookup yields CDR1 SGHTA and CDR2 FQGNSA. There are 13 residues in the CDR3. The CDR3 DNA reads as TGTGCCAGCAGCTCCGACAGGGGAGAGACCCAGTACTTC. The encoded protein is CASSSDRGETQYF. Together with reference TRBV7-2 and TRBJ2-5, the CDR3 gives the full variable domain: GAGVSQSPSNKVTEKGKDVELRCDPISGHTALYWYRQSLGQGLEFLIYFQGNSAPDKSGLPSDRFSAERTGGSVSTLTIQRTQQEDSAVYLCASSSDRGETQYFGPGTRLLVL.